These 6 T cell receptor delta chains share one sample of origin, sequenced in a study of γδ T cells in repeated Plasmodium falciparum infection. Gammadelta T cells were flow-sorted from PBMC into Vgamma9/Vdelta2+ and Vdelta2-negative populations for bulk analysis. TCRdb fed the multiplex PCR reads into CATT to redo clone calling. Here the sample spans around 57,000 delta-chain clones, 1.7% being singletons. Material for sequencing was gamma-delta T cells from blood. Receptors originate from a pool of human donors (malaria-infected and uninfected, not separated).

Turning to this clone: The protein held in TCRdb is that of a much larger clone and does not match this DNA's translation at residue 11, likely because of a read error; the protein shown is translated from the DNA. J is TRDJ1 and V is TRDV1; maybe TRDD3 (6 bases). Because TCRdb records no J gene, it was assigned here through a match of the DNA to germline. Trimming pared 8 bases from V and 2 bases from J, leaving 39 bases between. CDR1 and CDR2 (germline): TSWWSYY, QGS. The CDR3 has 22 amino acids. The CDR3 loop reads CALNNLREASRSGDGGTDKLIF. The CDR3 coding sequence is TGTGCTCTTAACAATTTAAGGGAGGCCTCCCGGAGCGGGGATGGAGGGACCGATAAACTCATCTTT.

Many counts were recorded for this clone. The chain joins TRDV1 to TRDJ1, with a possible D match to TRDD3 (6 bases). This CDR3 contains 23 residues. Germline V gene lookup returns CDR1 TSWWSYY and CDR2 QGS. V lost 4 bases, J lost 0 bases, and 36 bases lay in between. CDR3 protein: CALGVPTLFRPGRYERYTDKLIF. CDR3 bases: TGTGCTCTTGGGGTCCCTACCCTTTTTCGCCCTGGGAGATACGAGAGGTACACCGATAAACTCATCTTT.

This clone has ten or more counts. A far larger clone is off by one base, so a read error is likely. This sample includes further DNA sequences coding for the same CDR3. The V and J genes are TRDV1 and TRDJ1, with a weak D call TRDD3 (6 bases). TCRdb carries no J gene annotation; the J gene was assigned here by matching the DNA with germline. Germline V gene lookup returns CDR1 TSWWSYY and CDR2 QGS. This CDR3 comprises 18 residues. DNA for the CDR3: TGTGCCCTTGGGGAATTAGAGCGGGGGAGGAGGTACACCGATAAACTCATCTTT. Its protein product is CALGELERGRRYTDKLIF.

Turning to this clone: TCRdb's listed protein matches a much larger clone and diverges from this DNA's translation at residue 16, likely through a read error; the protein shown comes from the DNA. The chain has TRDV1 and TRDJ1, with TRDD3 matching over 12 bases. V dropped 1 base and J dropped 3; count of bases not matched to a gene: 18. The CDR3 loop spans 21 amino acids. Germline assignment: CDR1 TSWWSYY and CDR2 QGS. In DNA form, the CDR3 reads TGTGCTCTTGGGGAACCGGCTTCCTACGTTGTGCTGGGGGATACGCCCGATAAACTCATCTTT. This encodes CALGEPASYVVLGDTPDKLIF.

A few counts support this clone. This DNA's translation differs at residue 18 from TCRdb's protein, which comes from a much larger clone; a read error is likely, and the protein shown is translated from the DNA. The CDR3 here is CALGDRHSVRGKVGRVKPIF. The CDR3 nucleotides read TGTGCTCTTGGGGATCGGCATAGCGTCCGAGGGAAGGTGGGGAGAGTTAAACCCATCTTT. No J gene was named, though the V gene is TRDV1; the table's D gene call, TRDD3, was not cross checked with the DNA. The CDR3 loop spans 20 amino acids. The germline V gene encodes CDR1 TSWWSYY and CDR2 QGS.

As regards this clone: A far more abundant clone sits one base away, making this likely a read error. V is TRDV1 and J is TRDJ1; possible D gene TRDD3, 5 bases. TCRdb is silent on the J gene; assignment here came from matching the DNA to germline. CDR1 and CDR2 (germline): TSWWSYY, QGS. The CDR3 consists of 13 residues. CDR3 in amino acids: CALGELERKKLIF. The CDR3 DNA is TGTGCCCTTGGGGAACTAGAACGGAAAAAACTCATCTTT.